This T cell receptor beta chain was captured by sequencing in a study of T cells in Graves' hyperthyroidism and ophthalmopathy. TCR beta CDR3 region amplification was performed from RNA transcripts. The HTBI primer set served for first-round RT-PCR of the TCR CDR3. TCRdb analysed the multiplex PCR reads with MiXCR anew, one entry per CDR3 protein. The sample records 500,000 to 650,000 distinct CDR3 sequences, 12% to 15% being singletons. Subjects aged 18 to 65 presented with newly diagnosed hyperthyroidism of less than 2 months' duration. Trimming left V 6 bases short and J 5 bases short, with 14 bases between. The CDR3 loop spans 14 amino acids. This clonotype was seen ten or more times.

The sequenced sample was blood. The TCR comes from a woman aged 40 to 50 with Graves' hyperthyroidism. V and J are TRBV12-3 or TRBV12-4 and TRBJ2-1, with D maybe TRBD1 (6 bases). In DNA form, the CDR3 reads TGTGCCAGCAGACAACAGGGTGGCCACAATGAGCAGTTCTTC. The encoded protein is CASRQQGGHNEQFF.